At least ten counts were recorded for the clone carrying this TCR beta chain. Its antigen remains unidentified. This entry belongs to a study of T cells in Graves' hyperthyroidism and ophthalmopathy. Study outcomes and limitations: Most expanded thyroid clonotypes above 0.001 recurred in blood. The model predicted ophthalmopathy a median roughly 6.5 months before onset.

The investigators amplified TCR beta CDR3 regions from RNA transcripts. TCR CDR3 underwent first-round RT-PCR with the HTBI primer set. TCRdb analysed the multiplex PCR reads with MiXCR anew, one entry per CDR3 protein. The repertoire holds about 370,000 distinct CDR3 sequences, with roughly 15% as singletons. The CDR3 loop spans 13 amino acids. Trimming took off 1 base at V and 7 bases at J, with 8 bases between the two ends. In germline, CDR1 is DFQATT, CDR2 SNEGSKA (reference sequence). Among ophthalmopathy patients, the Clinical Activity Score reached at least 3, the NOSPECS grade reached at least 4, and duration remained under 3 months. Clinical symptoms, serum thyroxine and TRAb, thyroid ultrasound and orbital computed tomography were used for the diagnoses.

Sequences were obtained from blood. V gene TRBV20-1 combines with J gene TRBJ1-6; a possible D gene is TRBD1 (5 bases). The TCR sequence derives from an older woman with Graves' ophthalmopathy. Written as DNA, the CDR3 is TGCAGTGCTAGAGGGGACGTCAATTCACCCCTCCACTTT. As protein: CSARGDVNSPLHF.